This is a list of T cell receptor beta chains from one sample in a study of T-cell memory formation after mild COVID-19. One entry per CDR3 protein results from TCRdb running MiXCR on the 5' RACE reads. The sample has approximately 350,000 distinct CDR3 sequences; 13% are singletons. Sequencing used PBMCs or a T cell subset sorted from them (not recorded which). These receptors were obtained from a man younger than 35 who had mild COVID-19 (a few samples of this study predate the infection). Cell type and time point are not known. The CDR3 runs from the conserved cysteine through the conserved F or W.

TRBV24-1	CATSDPGRGRGDGELFF
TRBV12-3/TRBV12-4	CASSFGDSWETQYF
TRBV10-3	CAISPQGTEAFF
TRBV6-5	CASSLGQYQPQHF
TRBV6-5	CASSRGGSDGYTF
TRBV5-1	CASSLAVGPQETQYF
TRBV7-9	CASSTTWDRDYEQYF
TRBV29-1	CSVAVRLRDTQYF
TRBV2	CASTRSPGTGELFF
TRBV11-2	CASSNSGWGAVTYEQYF
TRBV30	CAWNFPGLASYEQYF
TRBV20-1	CSARDRLLGGSDTQYF
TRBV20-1	CSARAQLANTEAFF
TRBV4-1	CASSRLGQGGDTQYF
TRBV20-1	CSAREQGDSNQPQHF
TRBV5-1	CASSVPPQETQYF
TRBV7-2	CASSLAQGGYGYTF
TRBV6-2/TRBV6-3	CASSPRQGAHEQFF
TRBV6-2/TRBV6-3	CASSMSASPEMQYF
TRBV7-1	CASSSAGTPDTQYF
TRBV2	CASNTPGGDEQFF
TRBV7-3	CASSSGQADGYTF
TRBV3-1	CASSQGTGQPQHF
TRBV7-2	CASSDRQGLADTQYF
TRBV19	CASSTRTGWGETQYF
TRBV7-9	CASSLGRTGKTYEQYF
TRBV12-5	CASGFATGEETDTQYF